This TCR beta chain was recorded in a study of blood T cell repertoires in COVID-19. Study-wide background: COVID-19 samples collected from the United States, Italy and Spain covered acute and convalescent phases. T cells, B-cell-depleted T cells, or PBMCs provided the cDNA or gDNA that served as material.

In the original processing: Reference gene primer amplification gave estimated nucleated cell counts. Repertoires were generated with immunoSEQ multiplex PCR, while TCRdb's copy carries only in-frame clones and drops some. Clone size and V and J calls were adopted from that table, with D and trimming inferred from the DNA. The sample includes 85,000 to 120,000 clones, around 90% of them seen just once. This CDR3 is 14 amino acids long. The V and J ends lost 7 bases and 1 base, in that order; junction bases with no gene match: 3. Germline CDR1 is LNHDA and CDR2 is SQIVND (reference sequence). This TCR derives from a man aged 50-60 years with active or convalescent COVID-19. Sequences were obtained from peripheral blood. J is TRBJ2-3 and V is TRBV19, with 9 positions matching TRBD2. The CDR3 nucleotides read TGTGCCAGTACTAGCGGGGCTGGCACAGATACGCAGTATTTT. Translation gives CASTSGAGTDTQYF.